This T cell receptor (beta chain) originates from a study of cytomegalovirus exposure and HLA in healthy donors. Regarding the study as a whole: Judged likely to be a sequencing artifact was a cluster of highly shared sequence variants.

The CDR3 runs 12 residues. The germline V and J ends were trimmed by 5 bases and 4 bases, with 9 bases remaining between them. The germline CDR1 and CDR2 sequences are SGHNT and YENEEA. As for this clone: Its cognate antigen is unknown.

13 Jbeta primers and 60 Vbeta primers were used for the PCR. TCRdb's table, derived via immunoSEQ multiplex PCR, lists solely in-frame clones and lacks some. The sample lists about 160,000 clones, around 80% occurring once. The gene calls are TRBV11-3 and TRBJ2-7, with a possible D match to TRBD2 (6 bases). The origin of this receptor is a man between 40 and 49 years old in good health and CMV-seronegative. Sequences were obtained from PBMCs. CDR3 in amino acids: CASSTGGYEQYF. The CDR3 DNA is TGTGCCAGCAGCACTGGGGGGTACGAGCAGTACTTC.